Presented here are 15 T cell receptor beta chains from one specimen sequenced in a study of siplizumab effects on memory and regulatory T cells. The assay was immunoSEQ multiplex PCR, and TCRdb's table has in-frame clones only and misses some. The data show more than 85,000 clones, more than 85% seen once. Sequences were obtained from CD4+ T cells sorted from blood. The receptor set was obtained from a human donor in good health. Some clones in this sample may be carry-over from other donors' samples.

This chain links TRBV28 with TRBJ1-3, with D possibly being TRBD1 (5 bases). Germline V gene data show CDR1 as MDHEN and CDR2 as SYDVKM. The CDR3 is 15 residues long. Trimming pared 6 bases from V and 3 bases from J, leaving 15 bases between. The CDR3 loop reads CASSPIRGYGNTIYF. CDR3 nucleotide sequence: TGTGCCAGCAGCCCCATACGGGGCTATGGAAACACCATATATTTT.

V and J are TRBV6-5 and TRBJ1-1, with 7 bases fitting TRBD1. Per the germline V gene, CDR1 is MNHEY and CDR2 is SVGAGI. V lost 7 bases to trimming and J lost 5 bases; unmatched junction nucleotides: 7. The CDR3 is 13 residues long. The CDR3 loop is CASKPTGWTEAFF. The CDR3 nucleotides read TGTGCCAGCAAACCGACAGGGTGGACTGAAGCTTTCTTT.

This clone has only one observation. V gene TRBV18 combines with J gene TRBJ2-3; the D gene is possibly TRBD2 (7 bases). CDR3 length equals 16 residues. With 0 bases removed from V and 7 bases from J, the gap between germline ends came to 17 bases. The germline gives CDR1 KGHSH, CDR2 LQKENI. For the CDR3, the DNA is TGTGCCAGCTCACCACCGGACAGCGGGGTCCGGAATACGCAGTATTTT. Translating gives CASSPPDSGVRNTQYF.

The CDR3: CASSLKTGGPGEQYF. CDR3 bases: TGTGCCAGCAGTCTGAAGACAGGGGGCCCGGGCGAGCAGTACTTC. The chain has TRBV27 and TRBJ2-7; 10 bases are a match to TRBD1. Germline V lookup: CDR1 MNHEY, CDR2 SMNVEV (reference sequence). CDR3 length: 15 amino acids. V shed 5 bases, J shed 6 bases, and the junction held 10 bases outside the gene matches.

The genes are TRBV5-6 and TRBJ2-2, with a weak D call TRBD1 (6 bases). CDR1 and CDR2 (germline): SGHDT, YYEEEE. The CDR3 has 17 residues. Deletions cut 6 bases from V and 4 bases from J, with 22 bases between. The CDR3 sequence: CASTYLGDIGATGELFF. CDR3 nucleotides: TGTGCCAGCACGTATCTTGGGGACATAGGGGCCACCGGGGAGCTGTTTTTT.

The chain joins TRBV7-8 to TRBJ1-2, with TRBD1 matching 9 bases. V shed 2 bases and J 6 bases; nucleotides not matched to a gene: 22. Germline V CDR1 and CDR2: SGHVS, FQNEAQ. The CDR3 extends over 20 amino acids. The CDR3 DNA is TGTGCCAGCAGCTTATCTGTACTGAGGGGGGCTAAAGGGACAGGGAATGGCTACACCTTC. Encoded protein: CASSLSVLRGAKGTGNGYTF.

This rearrangement joins TRBV29-1 to TRBJ1-2; no definite D call. V gave up 7 bases and J gave up 3 bases, with 9 bases separating them. Germline CDR1 is SQVTM and CDR2 is ANQGSEA. This CDR3 has 11 residues. CDR3 sequence (DNA): TGCAGCGCGGATCGGGACTATGGCTACACCTTC. This translates into CSADRDYGYTF.

This chain joins TRBV28 and TRBJ1-2, with unresolved D. The germline V gene encodes CDR1 MDHEN and CDR2 SYDVKM. The V end was cut by 8 bases, the J end by 3 bases, with 13 bases between. CDR3 size: 13 residues. CDR3 in DNA: TGTGCCAGCCACAGATCAGGACACTATGGCTACACCTTC. Its translation is CASHRSGHYGYTF.

This clone came up a few times. This sequence joins TRBV19 and TRBJ2-7; 9 bases are a match to TRBD1. CDR3 length equals 15 residues. Germline CDR1 is LNHDA and CDR2 is SQIVND (reference sequence). Germline trimming cut 5 bases from V and 4 bases from J; bases unmatched to any gene: 9. DNA for the CDR3: TGTGCCAGTAGTCCAAACAGGGGGCGCGGGTACGAGCAGTACTTC. Residues: CASSPNRGRGYEQYF. The entire variable domain, with the rest obtained from reference TRBV19 and TRBJ2-7, is as follows: DGGITQSPKYLFRKEGQNVTLSCEQNLNHDAMYWYRQDPGQGLRLIYYSQIVNDFQKGDIAEGYSVSREKKESFPLTVTSAQKNPTAFYLCASSPNRGRGYEQYFGPGTRLTVT.

This chain connects TRBV6-1 to TRBJ2-3; the D gene is possibly TRBD1 (5 bases). The CDR3 spans 14 residues. V lost 4 bases, J lost 2 bases, and 10 bases lay in between. The V gene's germline CDR1 is MNHNS and CDR2 SASEGT. In DNA form, the CDR3 reads TGTGCCAGCAGTGGGACATTTGTCACAGATACGCAGTATTTT. It specifies CASSGTFVTDTQYF.

This chain connects TRBV6-5 to TRBJ2-7; 8 bases map to TRBD1. V lost 0 bases, J lost 7 bases, and 5 bases stayed unmatched. Germline V gene data show CDR1 as MNHEY and CDR2 as SVGAGI. The CDR3 has 14 residues. The CDR3 DNA sequence: TGTGCCAGCAGTTACTCGCAGGGGGCAAGGGAGCAGTACTTC. Translated: CASSYSQGAREQYF.

The chain joins TRBV5-1 to TRBJ2-3, with 11 bases aligning to TRBD2. CDR1 is SGHRS and CDR2 is YFSETQ in the germline V gene. CDR3 length: 19 amino acids. Trimming at V came to 4 bases and at J to 6 bases, leaving 19 bases not matched to a gene. CDR3 loop: CASSPGKVLAGGFRDTQYF. CDR3 nucleotide sequence: TGCGCCAGCAGCCCAGGGAAGGTCCTAGCGGGAGGTTTTCGGGATACGCAGTATTTT.

V gene TRBV7-8 combines with J gene TRBJ1-1; 8 positions agree with TRBD1. CDR3 length: 16 amino acids. Per germline, CDR1 SGHVS and CDR2 FQNEAQ. V dropped 4 bases and J dropped 2; count of bases not matched to a gene: 9. CDR3 region: CASSSDQQGGNTEAFF. The CDR3 DNA is TGTGCCAGCAGCTCGGACCAACAGGGGGGAAACACTGAAGCTTTCTTT.

CDR3 coding DNA: TGTGCCAGCTGCCGAGAGTATAAACCCCCCCAGCCCCAGCATTTT. Protein sequence: CASCREYKPPQPQHF. The chain links TRBV2 to TRBJ1-5; D call uncertain. The V gene lost 8 bases and the J gene lost 7 bases, with 21 bases spanning the gap. Germline CDR1 reads SNHLY; CDR2 reads FYNNEI. This CDR3 contains 15 residues.

This chain connects TRBV7-9 to TRBJ1-4; 11 bases are shared with TRBD1. CDR1 is SEHNR and CDR2 is FQNEAQ in the germline V gene (reference sequence). The length of the CDR3 is 14 residues. The junction had 2 bases not matched to a gene; V was cut back by 3 bases and J by 8 bases. CDR3 sequence reads: CASSFGTGGEKLFF. The CDR3 DNA reads as TGTGCCAGCAGCTTCGGGACAGGGGGGGAAAAACTGTTTTTT.